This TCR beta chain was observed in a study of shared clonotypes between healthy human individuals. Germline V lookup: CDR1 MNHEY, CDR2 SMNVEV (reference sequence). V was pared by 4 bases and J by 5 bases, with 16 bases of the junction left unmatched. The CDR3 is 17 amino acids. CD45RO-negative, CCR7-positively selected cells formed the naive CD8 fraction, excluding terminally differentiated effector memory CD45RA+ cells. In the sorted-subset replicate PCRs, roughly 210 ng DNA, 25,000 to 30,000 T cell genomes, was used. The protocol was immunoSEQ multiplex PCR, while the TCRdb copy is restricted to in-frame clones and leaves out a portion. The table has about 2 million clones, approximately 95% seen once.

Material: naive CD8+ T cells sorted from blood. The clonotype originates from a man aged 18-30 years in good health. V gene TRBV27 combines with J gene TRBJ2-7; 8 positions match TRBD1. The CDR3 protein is CASSSLTPGGSGNEQYF. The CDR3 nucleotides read TGTGCCAGCAGTTCGCTAACGCCAGGGGGCTCTGGGAACGAGCAGTACTTC.